Listed here are 11 T cell receptor beta chains from one sample, sequenced in a study of control samples from healthy donors and cancer patients. Clones were read by immunoSEQ multiplex PCR, and TCRdb kept only the in-frame ones, dropping some. The sample carries about 150,000 clones, approximately 92% recorded once. The sample taken for sequencing was blood. The origin of the receptors is a man younger than 45 in good health.

This clone was detected only a few times. The chain recombines TRBV7-9 with TRBJ2-7; tentatively, D is TRBD1 (6 bases). Germline V CDR1 and CDR2: SEHNR, FQNEAQ (reference sequence). The CDR3 contains 15 residues. V was cut by 9 bases and J by 1 base, with 19 bases left in between. For the CDR3, the DNA is TGTGCCAGTCAGGGAAAATGGACAGAATCCTACGAGCAGTACTTC. It is translated as CASQGKWTESYEQYF.

This clone was seen just once. CDR3 amino acids: CASSTFRVSGYTF. As DNA, the CDR3 is TGTGCCAGTAGTACCTTCAGGGTTTCTGGCTACACCTTC. The genes are TRBV19 and TRBJ1-2, with TRBD1 as a possible D gene (5 bases). This CDR3 region has 13 residues. The germline V gene encodes CDR1 LNHDA and CDR2 SQIVND (reference sequence). Trimming pared 4 bases from V and 7 bases from J, leaving 13 bases between.

The chain links TRBV30 to TRBJ2-3, with 8 bases lining up with TRBD2. The germline gives CDR1 GTSNPN, CDR2 SVGIG (reference sequence). The CDR3 is 13 amino acids. The junction had 10 bases not matched to a gene; V was cut back by 4 bases and J by 10 bases. The CDR3 loop is CAWKPMPGLAQYF. As DNA, the CDR3 is TGTGCCTGGAAACCTATGCCGGGACTAGCGCAGTATTTT.

This chain links TRBV6-5 with TRBJ2-7; weak D call: TRBD1 (6 bases). Trimming removed 2 bases at V and 2 bases at J, with 16 bases between. Per germline, CDR1 MNHEY and CDR2 SVGAGI. This CDR3 has 16 amino acids. Here the CDR3 DNA reads TGTGCCAGCAGTTACCTGGACAGCCTGGGGACCTACGAGCAGTACTTC. Amino acid sequence: CASSYLDSLGTYEQYF.

This chain uses TRBV2 with TRBJ2-6, with D possibly being TRBD2 (6 bases). Germline values: CDR1 SNHLY, CDR2 FYNNEI. The CDR3 contains 17 residues. V was shortened by 7 bases and J by 2 bases, with 18 bases between the two germline ends. CDR3 loop: CASKDPTSSTGANVLTF. CDR3 DNA sequence: TGTGCCAGCAAAGACCCGACTAGTTCGACTGGGGCCAACGTCCTGACTTTC.

The chain employs TRBV11-2 and TRBJ2-7; D not resolved. The V and J ends lost 1 base and 5 bases respectively, with 15 bases between them. The CDR3 covers 15 residues. Germline values: CDR1 SGHAT, CDR2 FQNNGV. CDR3: CASSLVLALSHEQYF. The CDR3 nucleotides read TGTGCCAGCAGCTTAGTTCTGGCGCTGTCCCACGAGCAGTACTTC.

This chain joins TRBV14 and TRBJ1-2, with 7 bases fitting TRBD1. The CDR3 spans 14 residues. J gave up 7 bases and V 3 bases, and 8 bases lay outside the gene matches. CDR1 is SGHDN, CDR2 FVKESK, per germline. The CDR3 spells CASSQVGQVGGYTF. Written as DNA, the CDR3 is TGTGCCAGCAGCCAGGTCGGACAGGTTGGTGGCTACACCTTC.

This clone has a single count. The chain employs TRBV7-2 and TRBJ2-5; D remains ambiguous. The CDR3 totals 13 residues. Germline-derived CDR1 and CDR2 are SGHTA and FQGNSA. The V and J ends lost 5 bases and 4 bases respectively, with 11 bases between them. The CDR3 DNA follows: TGTGCCAGCAGCCACGACCCCCCAGAGACCCAGTACTTC. This encodes CASSHDPPETQYF. Based on the CDR3 plus reference TRBV7-2 and TRBJ2-5, the full variable domain is GAGVSQSPSNKVTEKGKDVELRCDPISGHTALYWYRQSLGQGLEFLIYFQGNSAPDKSGLPSDRFSAERTGGSVSTLTIQRTQQEDSAVYLCASSHDPPETQYFGPGTRLLVL.

This sequence joins TRBV5-8 and TRBJ1-1; D unclear. CDR3 length equals 12 residues. From germline, CDR1 is SGHTS and CDR2 YDEGEE. The germline V and J ends were trimmed by 0 bases and 7 bases, with 7 bases remaining between them. The CDR3 loop is CASSLGENEAFF. CDR3 sequence (DNA): TGTGCCAGCAGCTTGGGTGAGAATGAAGCTTTCTTT.

The genes are TRBV15 and TRBJ1-2; D is perhaps TRBD1 (5 bases). Germline lookup yields CDR1 LNHNV and CDR2 YYDKDF (reference sequence). This CDR3 comprises 15 residues. V was pared by 0 bases and J by 7 bases, with 15 bases between. The CDR3 is CATSRDWRGESGYTF. The DNA of the CDR3 is TGTGCCACCAGCAGAGATTGGAGGGGCGAATCTGGCTACACCTTC.

This clone has just a few counts. The gene calls are TRBV7-8 and TRBJ1-6; D remains unclear. V was cut by 6 bases and J by 7 bases, with 16 bases left in between. Looked up from germline, CDR1 is SGHVS and CDR2 is FQNEAQ. The CDR3 runs to 15 residues. The chain's CDR3 is CASRERPKENSPLHF. The CDR3 DNA follows: TGTGCCAGCAGGGAGAGGCCAAAGGAGAATTCACCCCTCCACTTT. The full variable domain, its missing parts supplied by reference TRBV7-8 and TRBJ1-6, is GAGVSQSPRYKVAKRGQDVALRCDPISGHVSLFWYQQALGQGPEFLTYFQNEAQLDKSGLPSDRFFAERPEGSVSTLKIQRTQQEDSAVYLCASRERPKENSPLHFGNGTRLTVT.